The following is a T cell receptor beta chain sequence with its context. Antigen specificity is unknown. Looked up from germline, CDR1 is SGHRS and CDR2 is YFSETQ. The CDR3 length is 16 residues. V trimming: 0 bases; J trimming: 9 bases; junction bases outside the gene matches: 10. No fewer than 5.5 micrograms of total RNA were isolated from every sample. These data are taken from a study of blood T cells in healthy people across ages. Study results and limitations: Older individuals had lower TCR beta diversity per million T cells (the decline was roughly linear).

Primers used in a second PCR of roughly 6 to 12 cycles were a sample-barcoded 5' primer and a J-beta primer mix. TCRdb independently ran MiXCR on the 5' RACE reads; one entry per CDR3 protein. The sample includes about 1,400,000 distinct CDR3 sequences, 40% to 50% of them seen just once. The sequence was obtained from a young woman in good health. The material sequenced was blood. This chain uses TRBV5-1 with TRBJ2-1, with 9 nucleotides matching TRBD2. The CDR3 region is CASSLAGLAGRIEQFF. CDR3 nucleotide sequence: TGCGCCAGCAGCTTGGCCGGGCTAGCGGGAAGGATTGAGCAGTTCTTC.